The TCR beta chain described here comes from a study of T cells in Graves' hyperthyroidism and ophthalmopathy. Study background: Before treatment of any kind, peripheral blood was taken at initial diagnosis. Broader study findings: Most expanded thyroid clonotypes above 0.001 also appeared in blood.

Authors of the study amplified TCR beta CDR3 regions from RNA transcripts. Carried out on the TCR CDR3, a first-round RT-PCR used the HTBI primer set. TCRdb redid the calling of the multiplex PCR reads with MiXCR, one entry per CDR3 protein. The sample has 500,000 to 650,000 distinct CDR3 sequences; 14% are singletons. Each diagnosis drew on symptoms, thyroxine, TRAb, thyroid ultrasound and orbital computed tomography findings. A remark on this clonotype: The antigen is undetermined.

Trimming took 5 bases from V and 7 from J; bases not matched to a gene: 8. Per germline, CDR1 MRHNA and CDR2 SNTAGT. This CDR3 has 14 residues. This TCR came from a woman aged 40-49 years with Graves' hyperthyroidism. The specimen sequenced was blood. The rearrangement links TRBV6-4 to TRBJ1-1; TRBD1 matches 9 bases. CDR3 amino acids: CASSRRQGEIEAFF. In DNA, the CDR3 is TGTGCCAGCAGTCGCCGACAGGGGGAAATTGAAGCTTTCTTT.